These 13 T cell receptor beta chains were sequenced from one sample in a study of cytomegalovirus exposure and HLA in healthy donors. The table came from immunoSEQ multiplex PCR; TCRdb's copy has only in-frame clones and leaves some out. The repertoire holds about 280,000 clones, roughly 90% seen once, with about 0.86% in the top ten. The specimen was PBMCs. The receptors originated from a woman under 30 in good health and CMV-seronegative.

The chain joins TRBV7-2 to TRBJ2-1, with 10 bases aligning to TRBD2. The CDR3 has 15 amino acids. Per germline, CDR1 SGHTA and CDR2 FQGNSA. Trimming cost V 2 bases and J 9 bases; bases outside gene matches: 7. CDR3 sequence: CASSLQREGDSEQFF. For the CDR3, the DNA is TGTGCCAGCAGCTTACAGCGGGAGGGCGACTCTGAGCAGTTCTTC.

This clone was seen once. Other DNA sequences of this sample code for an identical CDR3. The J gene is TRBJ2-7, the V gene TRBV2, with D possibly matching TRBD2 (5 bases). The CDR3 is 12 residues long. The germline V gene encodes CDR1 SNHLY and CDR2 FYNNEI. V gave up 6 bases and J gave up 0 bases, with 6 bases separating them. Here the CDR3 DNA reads TGTGCCAGCAGAAGCGGCTCCTACGAGCAGTACTTC. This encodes CASRSGSYEQYF.

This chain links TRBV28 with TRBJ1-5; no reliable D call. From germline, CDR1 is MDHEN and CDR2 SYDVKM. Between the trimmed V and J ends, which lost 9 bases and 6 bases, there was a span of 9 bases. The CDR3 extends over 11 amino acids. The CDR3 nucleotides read TGTGCCAGTAACGGCGGTCAGCCCCAGCATTTT. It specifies CASNGGQPQHF.

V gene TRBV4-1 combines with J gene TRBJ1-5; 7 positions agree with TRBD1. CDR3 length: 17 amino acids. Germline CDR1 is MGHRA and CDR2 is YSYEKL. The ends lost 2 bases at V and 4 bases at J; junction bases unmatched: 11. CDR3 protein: CASSQSQSGQKNQPQHF. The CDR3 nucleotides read TGCGCCAGCAGCCAAAGTCAATCGGGACAGAAAAATCAGCCCCAGCATTTT.

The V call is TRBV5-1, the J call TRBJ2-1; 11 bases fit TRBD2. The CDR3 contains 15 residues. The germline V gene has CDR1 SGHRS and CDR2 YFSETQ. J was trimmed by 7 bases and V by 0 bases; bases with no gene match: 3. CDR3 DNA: TGCGCCAGCAGCTTGGGAGCTAGCGGGGGGAATGAGCAGTTCTTC. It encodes CASSLGASGGNEQFF.

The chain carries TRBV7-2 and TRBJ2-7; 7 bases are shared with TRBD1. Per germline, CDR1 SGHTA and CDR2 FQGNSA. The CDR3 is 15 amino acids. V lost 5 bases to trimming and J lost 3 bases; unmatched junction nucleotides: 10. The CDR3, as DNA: TGTGCCAGCAGCCCGAGGGGGCTAGCCCTCTACGAGCAGTACTTC. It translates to CASSPRGLALYEQYF.

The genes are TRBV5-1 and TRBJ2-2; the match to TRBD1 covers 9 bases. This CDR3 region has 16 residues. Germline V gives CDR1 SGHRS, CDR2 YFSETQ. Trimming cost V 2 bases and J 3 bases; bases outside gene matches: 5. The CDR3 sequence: CASSLLRTGDTGELFF. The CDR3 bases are TGCGCCAGCAGCTTACTCCGGACAGGGGACACCGGGGAGCTGTTTTTT.

The CDR3: CASSGRDRGLRSYNSPLHF. Written as DNA, the CDR3 is TGTGCCAGCAGCGGACGGGACAGGGGGCTTAGGTCCTATAATTCACCCCTCCACTTT. The chain recombines TRBV7-2 with TRBJ1-6, with 12 bases aligning to TRBD1. The V gene end was trimmed by 5 bases and the J gene end by 1 base; junction bases not matched to a gene: 9. The V gene's germline CDR1 is SGHTA and CDR2 FQGNSA. This CDR3 region has 19 residues. Full variable domain (missing parts from reference TRBV7-2 and TRBJ1-6): GAGVSQSPSNKVTEKGKDVELRCDPISGHTALYWYRQSLGQGLEFLIYFQGNSAPDKSGLPSDRFSAERTGGSVSTLTIQRTQQEDSAVYLCASSGRDRGLRSYNSPLHFGNGTRLTVT.

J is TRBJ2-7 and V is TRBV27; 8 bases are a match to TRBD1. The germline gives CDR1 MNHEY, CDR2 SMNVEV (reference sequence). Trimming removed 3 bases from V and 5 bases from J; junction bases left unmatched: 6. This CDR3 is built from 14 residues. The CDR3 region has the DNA TGTGCCAGCAGTTTGGGGACAGGCTTCCACGAGCAGTACTTC. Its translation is CASSLGTGFHEQYF.

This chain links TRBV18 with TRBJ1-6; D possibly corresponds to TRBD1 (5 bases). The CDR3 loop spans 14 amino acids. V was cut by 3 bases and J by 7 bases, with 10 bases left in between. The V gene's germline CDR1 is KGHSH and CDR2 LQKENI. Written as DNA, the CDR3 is TGTGCCAGCTCACCTCGACAGCAAAATTCACCCCTCCACTTT. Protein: CASSPRQQNSPLHF. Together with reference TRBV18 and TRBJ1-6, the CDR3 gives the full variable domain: NAGVMQNPRHLVRRRGQEARLRCSPMKGHSHVYWYRQLPEEGLKFMVYLQKENIIDESGMPKERFSAEFPKEGPSILRIQQVVRGDSAAYFCASSPRQQNSPLHFGNGTRLTVT.

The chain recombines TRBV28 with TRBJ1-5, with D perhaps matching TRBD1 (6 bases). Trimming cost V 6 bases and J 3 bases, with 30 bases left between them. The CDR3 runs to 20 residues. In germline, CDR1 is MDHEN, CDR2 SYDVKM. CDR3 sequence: CASSPRSGGRYRWDNQPQHF. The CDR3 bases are TGTGCCAGCAGCCCCCGCTCCGGGGGGCGTTATAGGTGGGACAATCAGCCCCAGCATTTT.

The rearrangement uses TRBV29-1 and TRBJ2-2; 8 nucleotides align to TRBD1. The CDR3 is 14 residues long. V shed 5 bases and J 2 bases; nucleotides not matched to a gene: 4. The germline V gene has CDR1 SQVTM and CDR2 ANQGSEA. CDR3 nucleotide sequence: TGCAGCGTTCACAGGGGGGCTAACACCGGGGAGCTGTTTTTT. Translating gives CSVHRGANTGELFF.

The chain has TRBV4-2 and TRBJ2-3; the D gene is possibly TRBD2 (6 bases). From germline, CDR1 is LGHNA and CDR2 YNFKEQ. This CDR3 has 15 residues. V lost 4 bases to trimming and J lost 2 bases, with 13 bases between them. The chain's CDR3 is CASSRRRDFTDTQYF. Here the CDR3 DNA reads TGTGCCAGCAGCCGTCGGAGGGACTTCACAGATACGCAGTATTTT.